What follows are 23 T cell receptor beta chains derived from one specimen sequenced in a study of OX40 agonist ivuxolimab in advanced cancers. Sequencing used immunoSEQ multiplex PCR; TCRdb keeps in-frame clones, though not all of them. The profile shows roughly 56,000 clones, 70% to 80% of them singletons. The material was CD4+ or CD8+ T cells sorted from blood, obtained in a trial of the OX40 agonist ivuxolimab. The receptors shown here come from an adult with an advanced solid tumor such as melanoma, head and neck, liver or kidney cancer.

This clone was seen only a few times. The J gene is TRBJ1-2, the V gene TRBV7-9; TRBD1 agrees at 7 bases. This CDR3 comprises 13 residues. V lost 5 bases and J lost 4; bases outside the gene matches: 4. CDR1 SEHNR and CDR2 FQNEAQ come from the germline V gene (reference sequence). In DNA form, the CDR3 reads TGTGCCAGCAGCCCGGGACAGCCCTATGGCTACACCTTC. This codes for CASSPGQPYGYTF.

The chain uses TRBV4-1 and TRBJ2-6; 8 positions match TRBD1. Germline loops: CDR1 MGHRA, CDR2 YSYEKL. The V gene end was trimmed by 1 base and the J gene end by 0 bases; junction bases not matched to a gene: 2. The CDR3 loop spans 17 amino acids. In DNA form, the CDR3 reads TGCGCCAGCAGCCAAGGGACAGGGAACTCTGGGGCCAACGTCCTGACTTTC. Its protein is CASSQGTGNSGANVLTF.

Written as DNA, the CDR3 is TGTGCCAGTAGTAATTTGGGGGGCGATTCCTATGGCTACACCTTC. As protein: CASSNLGGDSYGYTF. This rearrangement joins TRBV19 to TRBJ1-2; D may be TRBD1 (6 bases). Between the trimmed V and J ends, which lost 4 bases and 4 bases, there was a span of 16 bases. Germline CDR1 reads LNHDA; CDR2 reads SQIVND (reference sequence). CDR3 length: 15 residues.

This chain connects TRBV5-4 to TRBJ1-2; no firm D call. Germline CDR1 reads SGHNT; CDR2 reads YYREEE (reference sequence). CDR3 size: 14 residues. Deletions cut 2 bases from V and 0 bases from J, with 8 bases between. The CDR3 sequence is CASSLGVTNYGYTF. In nucleotides, the CDR3 is TGTGCCAGCAGCTTAGGAGTCACTAACTATGGCTACACCTTC.

This chain joins TRBV21-1 and TRBJ2-3; the table's D call, TRBD2, was not checked against the DNA. TRBV21-1 constitutes a pseudogene. The CDR3 covers 16 residues. CDR3: CASSISGTSGTDTQYF. DNA for the CDR3: TGTGCCAGCAGCATATCCGGGACTAGCGGCACAGATACGCAGTATTTT.

The chain combines TRBV19 with TRBJ1-5; D uncertain. Trimming cost V 1 base and J 2 bases, with 6 bases left between them. CDR1 is LNHDA, CDR2 SQIVND, per germline (reference sequence). The CDR3 runs 14 residues. The CDR3 DNA sequence: TGTGCCAGTAGTATAGTAAGGGGCAATCAGCCCCAGCATTTT. The encoded protein is CASSIVRGNQPQHF.

This clone showed up just once. V gene TRBV7-9 combines with J gene TRBJ1-5, with 9 bases fitting TRBD1. J lost 5 bases, V lost 3 bases, and 2 bases had no gene match. Germline assignment: CDR1 SEHNR and CDR2 FQNEAQ (reference sequence). CDR3 length: 14 amino acids. This chain's CDR3 is CASSFDRGDQPQHF. As DNA, the CDR3 is TGTGCCAGCAGCTTCGACAGGGGGGATCAGCCCCAGCATTTT.

The chain employs TRBV27 and TRBJ2-5; D may correspond to TRBD1 or TRBD2 (5 bases each). The ends were cut back, 6 bases at V and 1 base at J, with 15 bases in the middle. Germline V lookup: CDR1 MNHEY, CDR2 SMNVEV (reference sequence). CDR3 length equals 15 residues. The CDR3 nucleotides are TGTGCCAGCAGCGCCAGATGGGACGGCCAAGAGACCCAGTACTTC. Amino acids: CASSARWDGQETQYF.

CDR3 DNA: TGCGCCAGCAGCCAGGGACAGGGGTATATCGATGAGCAGTTCTTC. Its translation: CASSQGQGYIDEQFF. This sequence joins TRBV5-1 and TRBJ2-1; 10 bases are shared with TRBD1. The germline V gene has CDR1 SGHRS and CDR2 YFSETQ. J gave up 8 bases and V 4 bases, and 9 bases lay outside the gene matches. This CDR3 comprises 15 residues.

The chain uses TRBV6-1 and TRBJ2-7; no definite D call. Trimming stripped 9 bases from V and 3 bases from J, with 6 bases between. In germline, CDR1 is MNHNS, CDR2 SASEGT. CDR3 length: 10 residues. The CDR3 reads CASSLYEQYF. The CDR3 DNA sequence: TGTGCCAGTAGTCTCTACGAGCAGTACTTC.

The J gene is TRBJ1-5, the V gene TRBV7-8; 7 positions agree with TRBD1. Trimming cost V 5 bases and J 6 bases; bases outside gene matches: 25. CDR1 SGHVS and CDR2 FQNEAQ come from the germline V gene. CDR3 length equals 20 residues. CDR3 sequence (DNA): TGTGCCAGCAGCGCGCGGCCTGTGACAGGGAGTATTATGGTGGCTCAGCCCCAGCATTTT. It specifies CASSARPVTGSIMVAQPQHF. The full variable domain, with the rest looked up from reference TRBV7-8 and TRBJ1-5, is GAGVSQSPRYKVAKRGQDVALRCDPISGHVSLFWYQQALGQGPEFLTYFQNEAQLDKSGLPSDRFFAERPEGSVSTLKIQRTQQEDSAVYLCASSARPVTGSIMVAQPQHFGDGTRLSIL.

A note on this clone: An end of the junction does not agree with germline; a read error may underlie this. This chain links TRBV5-1 with TRBJ2-1, with D tentatively TRBD1 or TRBD2 (5 bases each). Germline-derived CDR1 and CDR2 are SGHRS and YFSETQ. CDR3 size: 13 residues. This chain's CDR3 is CASTRDVYNGQFF. CDR3 nucleotides: TGCGCCAGCACTCGGGACGTATACAATGGGCAGTTCTTC. The full variable domain, in which reference TRBV5-1 and TRBJ2-1 provide the parts outside the CDR3, is KAGVTQTPRYLIKTRGQQVTLSCSPISGHRSVSWYQQTPGQGLQFLFEYFSETQRNKGNFPGRFSGRQFSNSRSEMNVSTLELGDSALYLCASTRDVYNGQFFGPGTRLTVL.

This chain links TRBV5-1 with TRBJ2-2, with a possible D match to TRBD1 (6 bases). The germline V gene has CDR1 SGHRS and CDR2 YFSETQ. The CDR3 sequence is 15 residues long. V was cut by 0 bases and J by 3 bases, with 9 bases left in between. CDR3 in DNA: TGCGCCAGCAGCTTGGGGCAGGGGTACACCGGGGAGCTGTTTTTT. Protein product: CASSLGQGYTGELFF. Looking up the rest from reference TRBV5-1 and TRBJ2-2 gives the full variable domain: KAGVTQTPRYLIKTRGQQVTLSCSPISGHRSVSWYQQTPGQGLQFLFEYFSETQRNKGNFPGRFSGRQFSNSRSEMNVSTLELGDSALYLCASSLGQGYTGELFFGEGSRLTVL.

The genes are TRBV6-1 and TRBJ1-1; the D gene is possibly TRBD1 (6 bases). The V end was cut by 6 bases, the J end by 4 bases, with 15 bases between. CDR1 and CDR2 (germline): MNHNS, SASEGT. The CDR3 runs to 14 residues. The CDR3, as DNA: TGTGCCAGCAGAGACCGGGGGCTGGGCACTGAAGCTTTCTTT. Translated: CASRDRGLGTEAFF.

The chain couples TRBV4-2 to TRBJ2-7; D not resolved. The CDR3 consists of 14 residues. V lost 5 bases and J lost 0, with 11 bases in between. From germline, CDR1 is LGHNA and CDR2 YNFKEQ. The CDR3 loop is CASSSAVSSYEQYF. CDR3 DNA: TGTGCCAGCAGCTCCGCTGTTAGCTCCTACGAGCAGTACTTC.

This clone was counted once. The chain joins TRBV30 to TRBJ2-3; maybe TRBD1 (7 bases). The V gene lost 4 bases and the J gene lost 1 base, with 15 bases spanning the gap. The CDR3 loop spans 15 amino acids. Germline V gives CDR1 GTSNPN, CDR2 SVGIG (reference sequence). CDR3 coding DNA: TGTGCCTGGACCCGTCAGGGGGGCCGCACAGATACGCAGTATTTT. Protein product: CAWTRQGGRTDTQYF.

This sequence joins TRBV7-6 and TRBJ2-3; D gene ambiguous. The CDR3 is 13 amino acids. V shed 4 bases and J shed 2 bases, with 7 bases lying between them. In germline, CDR1 is SGHVS, CDR2 FNYEAQ. Written as DNA, the CDR3 is TGTGCCAGCAGCTCCGCGTACACAGATACGCAGTATTTT. Its protein product is CASSSAYTDTQYF.

J is TRBJ1-4 and V is TRBV7-9; 7 bases align to TRBD1. The germline V gene encodes CDR1 SEHNR and CDR2 FQNEAQ (reference sequence). With 7 bases clipped from V and 2 bases from J, the junction kept 10 bases outside the gene matches. The length of the CDR3 is 16 residues. The CDR3, as DNA: TGTGCCAGCATCCACCGGTGGGACAGCACTAATGAAAAACTGTTTTTT. Translating gives CASIHRWDSTNEKLFF.

The genes are TRBV5-1 and TRBJ2-1, with D possibly being TRBD2 (5 bases). This CDR3 spans 15 amino acids. Per the germline V gene, CDR1 is SGHRS and CDR2 is YFSETQ. V dropped 5 bases and J dropped 3 bases, with 15 bases sitting between them. CDR3 residues: CASRSMTGNYNEQFF. CDR3 nucleotides: TGCGCCAGCAGGTCTATGACGGGAAACTACAATGAGCAGTTCTTC.

The J gene is TRBJ2-5, the V gene TRBV28; D perhaps matches TRBD1 (5 bases). V was shortened by 4 bases and J by 1 base, with 16 bases between the two germline ends. The CDR3 totals 16 residues. Germline values: CDR1 MDHEN, CDR2 SYDVKM. Here the CDR3 DNA reads TGTGCCAGCAGTTCTCTTCTTGCAGGGCCCCAAGAGACCCAGTACTTC. Translated, it gives CASSSLLAGPQETQYF.

The rearrangement joins TRBV5-8 to TRBJ2-1; no clear D gene. The germline V gene has CDR1 SGHTS and CDR2 YDEGEE. V lost 0 bases and J 6 bases, leaving 10 bases between the germline ends. The CDR3 spans 14 residues. The CDR3 loop is CASSLEVAVNEQFF. CDR3 bases: TGTGCCAGCAGCTTGGAGGTTGCGGTCAATGAGCAGTTCTTC.

J is TRBJ1-4 and V is TRBV5-4; 11 positions agree with TRBD1. J was trimmed by 7 bases and V by 3 bases; bases with no gene match: 11. The CDR3 consists of 17 residues. Germline CDR1 SGHNT, CDR2 YYREEE (reference sequence). The DNA for the CDR3 is TGTGCCAGCAGCTCCGGACAGGGGGCTGGTGTCGGTGAAAAACTGTTTTTT. This encodes CASSSGQGAGVGEKLFF.

This clone was observed once. The CDR3 DNA sequence: TGTGCCAGCAGTTCATCAGGGATCAATCAGCCCCAGCATTTT. Encoded protein: CASSSSGINQPQHF. The V and J genes are TRBV28 and TRBJ1-5, with D possibly matching TRBD1 (5 bases). V was cut by 4 bases and J by 3 bases, with 10 bases left in between. CDR1 and CDR2 (germline): MDHEN, SYDVKM. This CDR3 is built from 14 residues.